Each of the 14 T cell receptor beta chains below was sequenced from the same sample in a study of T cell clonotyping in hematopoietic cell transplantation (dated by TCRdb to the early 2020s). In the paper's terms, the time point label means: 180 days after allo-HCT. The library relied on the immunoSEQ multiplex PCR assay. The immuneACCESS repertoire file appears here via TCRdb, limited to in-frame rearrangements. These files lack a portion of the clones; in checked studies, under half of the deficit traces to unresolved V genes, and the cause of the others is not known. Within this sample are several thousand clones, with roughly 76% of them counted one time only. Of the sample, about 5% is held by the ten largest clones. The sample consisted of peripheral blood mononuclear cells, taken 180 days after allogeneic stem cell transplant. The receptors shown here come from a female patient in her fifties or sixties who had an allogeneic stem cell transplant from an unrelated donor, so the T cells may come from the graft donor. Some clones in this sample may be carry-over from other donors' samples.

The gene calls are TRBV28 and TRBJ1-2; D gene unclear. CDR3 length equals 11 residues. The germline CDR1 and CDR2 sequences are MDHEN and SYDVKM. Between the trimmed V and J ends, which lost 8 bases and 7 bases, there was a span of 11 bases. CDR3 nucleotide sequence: TGTGCCAGCCGGGCGGGAAGTGGCTACACCTTC. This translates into CASRAGSGYTF.

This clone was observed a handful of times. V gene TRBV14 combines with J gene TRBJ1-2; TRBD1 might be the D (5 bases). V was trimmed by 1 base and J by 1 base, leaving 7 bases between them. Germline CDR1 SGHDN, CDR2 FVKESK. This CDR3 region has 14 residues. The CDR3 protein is CASSQVGGNYGYTF. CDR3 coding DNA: TGTGCCAGCAGCCAAGTGGGGGGTAACTATGGCTACACCTTC.

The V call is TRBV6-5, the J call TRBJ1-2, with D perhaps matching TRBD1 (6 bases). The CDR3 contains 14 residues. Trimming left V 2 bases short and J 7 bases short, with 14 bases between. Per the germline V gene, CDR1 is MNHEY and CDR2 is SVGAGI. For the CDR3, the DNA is TGTGCCAGCAGTTACGTCGGGCCAGGGGCTGGCTACACCTTC. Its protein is CASSYVGPGAGYTF.

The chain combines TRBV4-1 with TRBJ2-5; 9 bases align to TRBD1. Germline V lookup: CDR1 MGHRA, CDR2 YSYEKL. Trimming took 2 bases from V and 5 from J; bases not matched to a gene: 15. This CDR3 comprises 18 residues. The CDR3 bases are TGCGCCAGCAGCCAAATTTTGGCTCTTGGACAGGGGATTGAGACCCAGTACTTC. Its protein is CASSQILALGQGIETQYF.

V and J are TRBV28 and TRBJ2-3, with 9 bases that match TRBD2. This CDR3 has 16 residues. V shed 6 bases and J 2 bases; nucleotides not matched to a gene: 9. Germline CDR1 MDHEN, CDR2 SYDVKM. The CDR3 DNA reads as TGTGCCAGCAGACCAAGCGGGGGGACCGTCACAGATACGCAGTATTTT. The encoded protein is CASRPSGGTVTDTQYF.

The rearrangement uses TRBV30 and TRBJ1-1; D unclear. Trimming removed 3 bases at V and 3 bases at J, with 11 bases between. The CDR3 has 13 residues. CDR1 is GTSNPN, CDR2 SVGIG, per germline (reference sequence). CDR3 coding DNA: TGTGCCTGGAGACGTACCTCGGACACTGAAGCTTTCTTT. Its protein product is CAWRRTSDTEAFF. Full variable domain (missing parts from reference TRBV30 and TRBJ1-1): SQTIHQWPATLVQPVGSPLSLECTVEGTSNPNLYWYRQAAGRGLQLLFYSVGIGQISSEVPQNLSASRPQDRQFILSSKKLLLSDSGFYLCAWRRTSDTEAFFGQGTRLTVV.

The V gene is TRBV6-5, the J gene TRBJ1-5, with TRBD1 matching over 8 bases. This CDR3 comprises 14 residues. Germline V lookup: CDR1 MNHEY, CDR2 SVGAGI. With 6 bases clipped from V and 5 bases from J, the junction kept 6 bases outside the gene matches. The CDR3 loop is CASRTGGRDQPQHF. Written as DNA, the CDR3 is TGTGCCAGCAGAACAGGGGGTCGGGATCAGCCCCAGCATTTT.

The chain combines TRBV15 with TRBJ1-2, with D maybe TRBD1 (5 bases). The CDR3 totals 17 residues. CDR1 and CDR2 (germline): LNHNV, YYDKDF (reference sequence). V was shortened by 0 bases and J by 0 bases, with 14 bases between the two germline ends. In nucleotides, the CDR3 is TGTGCCACCAGCAGAGATATGGGGGTCTCAGCTAACTATGGCTACACCTTC. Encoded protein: CATSRDMGVSANYGYTF.

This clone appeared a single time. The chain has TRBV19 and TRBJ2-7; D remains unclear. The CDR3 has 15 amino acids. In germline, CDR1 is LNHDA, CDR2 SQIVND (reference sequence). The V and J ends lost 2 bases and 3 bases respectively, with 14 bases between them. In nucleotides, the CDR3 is TGTGCCAGTAGTATATCCCCCCGACAAGGCTACGAGCAGTACTTC. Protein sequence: CASSISPRQGYEQYF.

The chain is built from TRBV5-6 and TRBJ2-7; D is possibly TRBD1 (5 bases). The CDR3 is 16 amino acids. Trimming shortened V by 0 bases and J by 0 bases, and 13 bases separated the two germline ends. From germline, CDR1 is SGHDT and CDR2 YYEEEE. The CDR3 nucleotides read TGTGCCAGCAGCTTGGCCCGCAGGGTAAGCTCCTACGAGCAGTACTTC. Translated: CASSLARRVSSYEQYF. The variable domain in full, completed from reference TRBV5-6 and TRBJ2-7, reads DAGVTQSPTHLIKTRGQQVTLRCSPKSGHDTVSWYQQALGQGPQFIFQYYEEEERQRGNFPDRFSGHQFPNYSSELNVNALLLGDSALYLCASSLARRVSSYEQYFGPGTRLTVT.

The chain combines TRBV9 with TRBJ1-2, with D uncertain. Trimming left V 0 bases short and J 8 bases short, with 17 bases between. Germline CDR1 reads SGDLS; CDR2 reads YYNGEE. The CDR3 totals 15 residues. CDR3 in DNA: TGTGCCAGCAGCGTAGATCACAGCTTAAGTGGGGGCTACACCTTC. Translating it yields CASSVDHSLSGGYTF. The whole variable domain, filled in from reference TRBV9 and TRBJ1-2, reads DSGVTQTPKHLITATGQRVTLRCSPRSGDLSVYWYQQSLDQGLQFLIQYYNGEERAKGNILERFSAQQFPDLHSELNLSSLELGDSALYFCASSVDHSLSGGYTFGSGTRLTVV.

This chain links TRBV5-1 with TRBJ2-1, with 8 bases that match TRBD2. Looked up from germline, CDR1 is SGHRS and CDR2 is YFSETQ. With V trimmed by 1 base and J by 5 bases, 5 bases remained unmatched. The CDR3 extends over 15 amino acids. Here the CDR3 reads CASSLTTSGNNEQFF. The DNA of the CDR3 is TGCGCCAGCAGCTTGACTACTAGCGGCAACAATGAGCAGTTCTTC.

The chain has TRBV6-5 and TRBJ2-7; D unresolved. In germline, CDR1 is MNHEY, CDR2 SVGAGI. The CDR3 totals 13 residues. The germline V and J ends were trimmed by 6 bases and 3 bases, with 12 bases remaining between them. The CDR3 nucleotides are TGTGCCAGCAGAGAGACTCACAACTACGAGCAGTACTTC. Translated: CASRETHNYEQYF.

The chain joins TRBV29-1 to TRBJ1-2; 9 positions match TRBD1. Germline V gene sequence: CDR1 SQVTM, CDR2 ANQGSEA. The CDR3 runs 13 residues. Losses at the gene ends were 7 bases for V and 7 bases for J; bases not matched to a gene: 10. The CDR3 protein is CSAALGQGPGYTF. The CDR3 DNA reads TGCAGCGCCGCACTGGGACAGGGCCCTGGCTACACCTTC.